This entry lists 27 T cell receptor beta chains sequenced from one sample in a study of tumor and adjacent non-tumor tissue in lung cancer. The template was RNA from unsorted bulk tissue. TCRbeta libraries were built with three rounds of nested PCR, modified from ARM-PCR. TCRdb re-analysed the multiplex PCR reads in MiXCR, keeping a single row per CDR3 protein. Here the sample spans fewer than 120,000 distinct CDR3 sequences, roughly 84% being singletons. Material: lung tumor tissue. The source is a man aged 70-80 years with non-small cell lung cancer.

Worth noting for this clonotype: The junction does not match germline at one end; this may be a read error. The V and J genes are TRBV6-6 and TRBJ1-2; weak D call: TRBD1 (5 bases). Per germline, CDR1 MNHNY and CDR2 SVGAGI (reference sequence). CDR3 size: 13 residues. The CDR3 coding sequence is TGTGCCAGCAGTTATGTCGACAGTACAGGCTACACATTC. Amino acids: CASSYVDSTGYTF.

Regarding this clonotype: Mismatch with germline at one junction end may stem from a read error. The rearrangement joins TRBV4-3 to TRBJ2-7; D is possibly TRBD2 (6 bases). This CDR3 comprises 14 residues. In germline, CDR1 is LGHNA, CDR2 YSLEER. CDR3 in amino acids: CASSRGTYSYELYF. In nucleotides, the CDR3 is TGCGCCAGCAGCCGAGGGACTTACTCCTACGAGCTGTACTTC.

The chain has TRBV29-1 and TRBJ2-5, with D hard to call. Trimming shortened V by 7 bases and J by 14 bases, and 35 bases separated the two germline ends. The germline V gene has CDR1 SQVTM and CDR2 ANQGSEA. This CDR3 has 16 amino acids. The CDR3 DNA follows: TGCAGCGCCAAGCCCTACCTCCAGACATCTCAAGAGATCCAATACTTC. Encoded protein: CSAKPYLQTSQEIQYF.

This chain links TRBV5-6 with TRBJ2-5, with a weak D call TRBD1 (6 bases). The V end lost 6 bases, the J end lost 2 bases, and 11 bases lay between the germline ends. Germline lookup yields CDR1 SGHDT and CDR2 YYEEEE. This CDR3 has 13 amino acids. CDR3: CASIVTGQETQYF. The DNA of the CDR3 is TGTGCCAGCATCGTGACAGGTCAAGAGACCCAGTACTTC.

Points on this clonotype: Compared with germline, one end of the junction differs, possibly owing to a read error. The V and J genes are TRBV11-2 and TRBJ1-4; D gene ambiguous. The CDR3 has 14 residues. Germline V lookup: CDR1 SGHAT, CDR2 FQNNGV. DNA for the CDR3: TGTGCCAGCAGCTTATGTATTTCGAATGAAAAACTGTCTTTT. This encodes CASSLCISNEKLSF.

The genes are TRBV12-3 or TRBV12-4 and TRBJ2-7; 7 bases align to TRBD2. This CDR3 is 16 amino acids long. V gave up 5 bases and J gave up 7 bases; unmatched junction bases: 17. Here the CDR3 reads CASSLTTSGRVKEQYF. CDR3 in DNA: TGTGCCAGCAGTCTAACCACTAGTGGGAGGGTCAAGGAGCAGTACTTC.

Points on this clonotype: One end of the junction does not line up with germline, which may come from a read error. This chain connects TRBV29-1 to TRBJ2-3, with 7 positions matching TRBD1. Germline V gene sequence: CDR1 SQVTM, CDR2 ANQGSEA. The CDR3 consists of 14 residues. CDR3 sequence: CGVSGQRVSDMQYF. The CDR3 region has the DNA TGCGGCGTTTCGGGACAGAGGGTTTCAGATATGCAGTATTTT.

This clonotype was counted many times. The V and J genes are TRBV7-8 and TRBJ1-2, with D uncertain. Deletions cut 5 bases from V and 6 bases from J, with 10 bases between. Germline lookup yields CDR1 SGHVS and CDR2 FQNEAQ. This CDR3 comprises 12 residues. The CDR3 bases are TGTGCCAGCAGCCAGATAATTCATGGCTACACCTTC. It codes for CASSQIIHGYTF. Filled out from reference TRBV7-8 and TRBJ1-2, the complete variable domain reads GAGVSQSPRYKVAKRGQDVALRCDPISGHVSLFWYQQALGQGPEFLTYFQNEAQLDKSGLPSDRFFAERPEGSVSTLKIQRTQQEDSAVYLCASSQIIHGYTFGSGTRLTVV.

A note on this clonotype: This CDR3 is missing its conserved last phenylalanine or tryptophan, likely due to a read error. This sequence joins TRBV29-1 and TRBJ1-4; a possible D gene is TRBD1 (6 bases). V shed 4 bases and J shed 7 bases, with 13 bases lying between them. Germline loops: CDR1 SQVTM, CDR2 ANQGSEA. This CDR3 has 13 amino acids. The CDR3 loop reads CSVGQGSGEKLFY. As DNA, the CDR3 is TGCAGCGTTGGGCAGGGGAGCGGTGAAAAACTGTTTTAT.

As to this clonotype: Relative to the germline gene, one junction end is altered; a read error may explain this. The DNA for the CDR3 is TGTGCCAGCACTAGGACGGGGGGCTCTGGGGCCAACGTCGTGACTTTC. Amino acid sequence: CASTRTGGSGANVVTF. The rearrangement uses TRBV6-5 and TRBJ2-6; perhaps TRBD2 as D (7 bases). This CDR3 is built from 16 residues. CDR1 is MNHEY and CDR2 is SVGAGI in the germline V gene.

CDR3 bases: TGCACCACCAGCCAAGTTTGGGCAGGGGGCTACGAGCAGTACTTC. Protein product: CTTSQVWAGGYEQYF. The V gene is TRBV4-3, the J gene TRBJ2-7; 7 nucleotides align to TRBD1. The CDR3 consists of 15 residues. CDR1 is LGHNA and CDR2 is YSLEER in the germline V gene.

As regards this clonotype: At one end, the junction sequence differs from germline, possibly due to a read error. This chain connects TRBV11-2 to TRBJ1-1; D is unclear. CDR1 and CDR2 (germline): SGHAT, FQNNGV. The CDR3 runs 16 residues. CDR3 residues: CASSLAEMGMNTVAFF. The CDR3 region has the DNA TGTGCCAGCAGTTTAGCGGAGATGGGGATGAACACTGTGGCTTTCTTT.

The J gene is TRBJ2-1, the V gene TRBV6-2 or TRBV6-3; unclear D gene. CDR1 and CDR2 (germline): MNHEY, SVGEGT. With 5 bases removed from V and 8 bases from J, the gap between germline ends came to 16 bases. CDR3 length: 14 residues. CDR3 in DNA: TGTGCCAGCAGTCCTACGACACATTGCGATGAGCAGTTCTTC. Amino acids: CASSPTTHCDEQFF.

This clonotype showed up many times. V gene TRBV5-1 combines with J gene TRBJ2-5, with D possibly TRBD2 on 6 matching bases. Germline CDR1 and CDR2: SGHRS and YFSETQ. The CDR3 spans 15 residues. V was cut by 4 bases and J by 3 bases, with 16 bases left in between. The CDR3 sequence: CASSTGTFLEETQYF. As DNA, the CDR3 is TGCGCCAGCAGCACTGGGACTTTTTTGGAAGAGACCCAGTACTTC.

Concerning this clonotype: This may be a read error: a much more frequent sequence differs by one nucleotide. The rearrangement links TRBV5-4 to TRBJ1-1; D not resolved. Germline V gene sequence: CDR1 SGHNT, CDR2 YYREEE (reference sequence). The CDR3 length is 15 residues. Trimming removed 1 base from V and 7 bases from J, with 17 bases in between. CDR3 nucleotides: TGTGCCAGCAGCTTGACATTATTCGCCGAGGGTGAAGCTTTCTTT. Its protein product is CASSLTLFAEGEAFF.

This clonotype was detected once. One junction end does not reproduce the germline sequence, and a read error may be involved. This sequence joins TRBV6-6 and TRBJ2-7; D is ambiguous. The V gene's germline CDR1 is MNHNY and CDR2 SVGAGI (reference sequence). The CDR3 totals 14 residues. DNA for the CDR3: TGTGCCAGCAGTTACTCGGTACATTCGAACGAGCAGTGCTTC. Encoded protein: CASSYSVHSNEQCF.

Details on this clonotype: Germline is not matched at one junction end, which may reflect a read error. The CDR3 DNA reads TGTACCAGTAGCTTGAGGCGGGGTCAAGAGACCCGGTACTTC. This translates into CTSSLRRGQETRYF. V usage is TRBV5-4 and J usage is TRBJ2-5, with D possibly being TRBD2 (6 bases). Germline V gene lookup returns CDR1 SGHNT and CDR2 YYREEE (reference sequence). The CDR3 has 14 amino acids.

As for this clonotype: One end of the junction does not line up with germline, which may come from a read error. This chain connects TRBV12-3 or TRBV12-4 to TRBJ2-7; D not certain. The CDR3 consists of 13 residues. The CDR3 loop reads CASLFPLRHEQHF. For the CDR3, the DNA is TGTGCGAGCCTTTTCCCCCTTCGTCACGAGCAGCACTTC.

This clonotype was recorded only once. At one end the junction does not follow the germline gene, possibly because of a read error. The chain is built from TRBV5-4 and TRBJ1-2, with 9 bases fitting TRBD1. CDR1 and CDR2 from the germline V gene are SGHNT and YYREEE (reference sequence). This CDR3 is built from 17 residues. CDR3 DNA sequence: TGTGCCACCAGCTTGGGGGAGTGGGGACAGGGACCCCATGGCTACACCTTC. Encoded protein: CATSLGEWGQGPHGYTF.

For this clonotype: A junction boundary mismatches the germline segment, possibly from a read error. The V and J genes are TRBV6-1 and TRBJ1-2, with 7 positions matching TRBD1. Germline V gene sequence: CDR1 MNHNS, CDR2 SASEGT. The CDR3 extends over 12 amino acids. In DNA form, the CDR3 reads TGTGCAAGCAGACACAGGGGCTATGGCTACACCTTC. Its protein product is CASRHRGYGYTF.

Notes on this clonotype: At one of its ends the junction is not consistent with the germline gene, which may arise from a read error. The rearrangement links TRBV7-9 to TRBJ2-5; weak D call: TRBD1 (6 bases). In germline, CDR1 is SEHNR, CDR2 FQNEAQ (reference sequence). The CDR3 has 15 residues. CDR3 protein: CASRLAWVQGETQYF. Written as DNA, the CDR3 is TGTGCCAGCAGATTAGCATGGGTACAGGGCGAGACCCAGTACTTC.

Points on this clonotype: It is likely a read error, because the conserved phenylalanine at the end of the CDR3 is missing. The chain is built from TRBV10-3 and TRBJ2-3; TRBD1 is a possible D gene (5 bases). In germline, CDR1 is ENHRY, CDR2 SYGVKD. V dropped 2 bases and J dropped 2 bases, with 11 bases sitting between them. The CDR3 has 15 residues. The CDR3 DNA reads TGTGCCATCAGTGAGACAGGAACTAACACAGATACGCAGTATCTT. It codes for CAISETGTNTDTQYL.

The V and J genes are TRBV10-2 and TRBJ1-5, with D unresolved. Germline CDR1 reads WSHSY; CDR2 reads SAAADI. V was shortened by 6 bases and J by 3 bases, with 9 bases between the two germline ends. This CDR3 region has 13 residues. The CDR3 here is CASSDIDNQPQHF. The CDR3 DNA reads TGCGCCAGCAGCGACATCGACAATCAGCCCCAGCATTTT.

Notes on this clonotype: Without the conserved terminal phenylalanine or tryptophan, this CDR3 likely stems from a read error. The V gene is TRBV6-5, the J gene TRBJ1-1; the D gene is possibly TRBD1 (5 bases). The germline V gene has CDR1 MNHEY and CDR2 SVGAGI. The CDR3 is 15 amino acids. CDR3 in DNA: TGTGCCAGTAGTTACTCGCCCCGGGGGGACACTGAAGCTTTCTAT. Translating gives CASSYSPRGDTEAFY.

This clonotype turned up a few times. Relative to the germline gene, one junction end is altered; a read error may explain this. V is TRBV11-2 and J is TRBJ2-3; weak D call: TRBD1 (5 bases). CDR1 is SGHAT and CDR2 is FQNNGV in the germline V gene. CDR3 length: 14 amino acids. The CDR3 DNA reads as TGTGCCAGCAGCCTAACTCCAGGGTCAGATACGCATTATTTT. Its protein is CASSLTPGSDTHYF.

This clonotype has a handful of counts. No conserved phenylalanine or tryptophan ends this CDR3, so it is likely a read error. The chain links TRBV10-2 to TRBJ2-1, with D uncertain. The germline gives CDR1 WSHSY, CDR2 SAAADI. This CDR3 spans 15 amino acids. V lost 6 bases and J 10 bases, leaving 22 bases between the germline ends. In DNA form, the CDR3 reads TGCGCCAGCAGGTCCCCAGGACCCTCTTCTCACGAGCAGTTCTTA. Translation: CASRSPGPSSHEQFL.

The chain employs TRBV12-3 or TRBV12-4 and TRBJ2-5; possible D gene TRBD1, 5 bases. Trimming removed 6 bases at V and 8 bases at J, with 16 bases between. This CDR3 region has 13 residues. The CDR3, as DNA: TGTGCCAGCAGACCCGGACAAGCCTCCACCCAGTACTTC. Its translation: CASRPGQASTQYF.